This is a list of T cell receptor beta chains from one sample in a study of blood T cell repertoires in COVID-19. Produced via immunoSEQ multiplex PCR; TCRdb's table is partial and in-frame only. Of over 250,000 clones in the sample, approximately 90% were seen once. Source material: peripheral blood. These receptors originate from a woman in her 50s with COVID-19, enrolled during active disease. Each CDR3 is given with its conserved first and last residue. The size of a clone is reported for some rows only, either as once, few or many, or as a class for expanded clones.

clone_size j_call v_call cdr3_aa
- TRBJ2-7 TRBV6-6 CASSPDRDEQYF
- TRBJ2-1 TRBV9 CASSSTLAGWNEQFF
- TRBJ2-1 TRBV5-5 CASSFKRESFYNEQFF
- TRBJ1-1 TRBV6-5 CASSYIRENTEAFF
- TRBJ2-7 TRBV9 CASSAGQGDLYEQYF
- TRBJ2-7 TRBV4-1 CASSQVSSGSPYEQYF
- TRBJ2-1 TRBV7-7 CASSLQSGLLNEQFF
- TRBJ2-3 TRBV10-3 CAIAQGTSTDTQYF
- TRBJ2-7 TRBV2 CASSRDSNYEQYF
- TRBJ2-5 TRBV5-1 CASSLVLDRGLETQYF
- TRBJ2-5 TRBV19 CASSIRGQGYQETQYF
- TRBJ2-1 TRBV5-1 CASSSWTSGAYNEQFF
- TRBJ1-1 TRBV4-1 CASSPLGQTMNTEAFF
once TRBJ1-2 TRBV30 CAWSQGNYGYTF
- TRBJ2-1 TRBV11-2 CASSLDQGVGQFF
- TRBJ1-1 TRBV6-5 CASSKTGAASEAFF
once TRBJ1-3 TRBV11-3 CASSLVTSTDTIYF
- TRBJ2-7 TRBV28 CASSPGLAGGEQYF
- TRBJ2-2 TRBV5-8 CASSLVSGELFF
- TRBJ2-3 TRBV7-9 CASSFGEADTQYF
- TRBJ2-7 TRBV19 CASSTGTGLREQYF
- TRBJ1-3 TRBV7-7 CASSMSGGSGNTIYF
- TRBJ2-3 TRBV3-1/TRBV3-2 CASSPGTDTQYF
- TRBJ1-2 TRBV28 CASSLWQGTNYGYTF
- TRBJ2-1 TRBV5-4 CASSLDQSGGHEQFF
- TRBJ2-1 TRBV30 CAWSGSGRAYNEQFF
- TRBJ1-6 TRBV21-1 CASSLDTLSSYNSPLHF
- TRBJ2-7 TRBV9 CASSVGSGLYEQYF
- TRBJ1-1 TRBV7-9 CASSPRRDPGGTEAFF
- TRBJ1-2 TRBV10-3 CAISAGQTFSYSYTF
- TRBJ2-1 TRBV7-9 CASSLALLEQFF